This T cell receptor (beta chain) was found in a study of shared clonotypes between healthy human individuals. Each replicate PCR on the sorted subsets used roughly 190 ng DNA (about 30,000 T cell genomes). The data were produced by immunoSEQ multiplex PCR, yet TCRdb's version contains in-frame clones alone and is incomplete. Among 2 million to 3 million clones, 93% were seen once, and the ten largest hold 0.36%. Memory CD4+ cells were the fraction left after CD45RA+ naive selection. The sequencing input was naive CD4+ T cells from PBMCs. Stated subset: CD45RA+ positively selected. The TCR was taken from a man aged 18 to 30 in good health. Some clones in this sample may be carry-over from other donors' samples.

As DNA, the CDR3 is TGCGCCAGCAACCGGGGGTCCCAAGAGACCCAGTACTTC. It translates to CASNRGSQETQYF. The chain combines TRBV5-1 with TRBJ2-5; D is possibly TRBD2 (6 bases). The CDR3 sequence is 13 residues long. Germline CDR1 is SGHRS and CDR2 is YFSETQ. The germline V and J ends were trimmed by 6 bases and 1 base, with 10 bases remaining between them.